Below are 32 T cell receptor beta chains sequenced from a single sample in a study of T cells in Graves' hyperthyroidism and ophthalmopathy. Amplification targeted TCR beta CDR3 regions from RNA transcripts. First-round RT-PCR with HTBI primers amplified the TCR CDR3 region. TCRdb passed the multiplex PCR reads through MiXCR, listing each CDR3 protein once. The sample lists 500,000 to 650,000 distinct CDR3 sequences; roughly 45% were seen once. The source material was peripheral blood or thyroid tissue (not recorded which). These receptors originate from an adult woman with Graves' disease, either hyperthyroidism or ophthalmopathy (not recorded which).

V is TRBV7-9 and J is TRBJ1-2; TRBD1 might be the D (5 bases). CDR3 length: 14 residues. CDR1 and CDR2 from the germline V gene are SEHNR and FQNEAQ (reference sequence). V lost 4 bases, J lost 4 bases, and 13 bases lay in between. The CDR3, as DNA: TGTGCCAGCAGCTACACAGGCACCTTCTATGGCTACACCTTC. Protein product: CASSYTGTFYGYTF.

This chain connects TRBV10-2 to TRBJ1-1; possible D gene TRBD1, 5 bases. The V gene lost 10 bases and the J gene lost 3 bases, with 12 bases spanning the gap. Germline-derived CDR1 and CDR2 are WSHSY and SAAADI. This CDR3 comprises 12 residues. This chain's CDR3 is CATLEGDTEAFF. The CDR3 region has the DNA TGCGCCACCCTGGAAGGGGACACTGAAGCTTTCTTT.

There are many counts of this clonotype. This chain links TRBV10-3 with TRBJ1-3, with TRBD1 matching 9 bases. Germline lookup yields CDR1 ENHRY and CDR2 SYGVKD. V lost 3 bases and J lost 2; bases outside the gene matches: 5. CDR3 size: 16 residues. CDR3 region: CAISDTDRGTGNTIYF. The CDR3 coding sequence is TGTGCCATCAGTGACACGGACAGGGGCACTGGAAACACCATATATTTT.

The chain couples TRBV6-2 or TRBV6-3 to TRBJ1-5; 7 nucleotides line up with TRBD1. V was pared by 3 bases and J by 4 bases, with 9 bases of the junction left unmatched. The CDR3 covers 16 residues. The germline gives CDR1 MNHEY, CDR2 SVGEGT. The DNA for the CDR3 is TGTGCCAGCAGTTATATTTTGGGACAGTCGAATCAGCCCCAGCATTTT. It yields the protein CASSYILGQSNQPQHF.

This clonotype was found once. The J gene is TRBJ2-7, the V gene TRBV15, with TRBD2 as a possible D gene (7 bases). The CDR3 covers 16 residues. Germline CDR1 LNHNV, CDR2 YYDKDF (reference sequence). Deletions cut 0 bases from V and 4 bases from J, with 16 bases between. The CDR3 sequence: CATSRDAGGRGYEQYF. CDR3 DNA: TGTGCCACCAGCAGAGACGCTGGAGGGAGGGGGTACGAGCAGTACTTC.

In regard to this clonotype: At one end the junction does not follow the germline gene, possibly because of a read error. J is TRBJ1-6 and V is TRBV9; D is unclear. The CDR3 is 8 residues long. Germline V gives CDR1 SGDLS, CDR2 YYNGEE. The CDR3 DNA sequence: TGTGCCAGCAGCCACCCCCAGTTT. Protein sequence: CASSHPQF. The variable domain in full, with the rest retrieved from reference TRBV9 and TRBJ1-6, is DSGVTQTPKHLITATGQRVTLRCSPRSGDLSVYWYQQSLDQGLQFLIQYYNGEERAKGNILERFSAQQFPDLHSELNLSSLELGDSALYFCASSHPQFGNGTRLTVT.

The genes are TRBV5-1 and TRBJ2-6, with D possibly TRBD1 on 6 matching bases. In germline, CDR1 is SGHRS, CDR2 YFSETQ. CDR3 length: 15 residues. V lost 5 bases, J lost 2 bases, and 11 bases lay in between. Here the CDR3 reads CASSRDTPGANVLTF. CDR3 DNA: TGCGCCAGCAGTAGGGACACTCCTGGGGCCAACGTCCTGACTTTC.

The rearrangement joins TRBV11-2 to TRBJ1-1; 8 positions match TRBD1. CDR1 is SGHAT, CDR2 FQNNGV, per germline. CDR3 size: 15 residues. Trimming at V came to 5 bases and at J to 6 bases, leaving 11 bases not matched to a gene. CDR3 in DNA: TGTGCCAGCAGCCCCCTCGACAGGGGCTTCTCTGAAGCTTTCTTT. Translation: CASSPLDRGFSEAFF.

The chain has TRBV24-1 and TRBJ2-2; 7 bases align to TRBD1. The CDR3 has 14 amino acids. CDR1 and CDR2 from the germline V gene are KGHDR and SFDVKD. Trimming at V came to 11 bases and at J to 5 bases, leaving 10 bases not matched to a gene. The CDR3 DNA sequence: TGTGCCAGCAGCGAAGGGGACAGAACCGGGGAGCTGTTTTTT. Translation gives CASSEGDRTGELFF.

The V gene is TRBV7-9, the J gene TRBJ1-6; D ambiguous. Trimming cost V 4 bases and J 6 bases, with 13 bases left between them. CDR1 and CDR2 (germline): SEHNR, FQNEAQ (reference sequence). The CDR3 spans 15 residues. CDR3 sequence (DNA): TGTGCCAGCAGCTCCTCCGCCGGAGTTAATTCACCCCTCCACTTT. The encoded protein is CASSSSAGVNSPLHF. The full variable domain, with the rest looked up from reference TRBV7-9 and TRBJ1-6, is DTGVSQNPRHKITKRGQNVTFRCDPISEHNRLYWYRQTLGQGPEFLTYFQNEAQLEKSRLLSDRFSAERPKGSFSTLEIQRTEQGDSAMYLCASSSSAGVNSPLHFGNGTRLTVT.

Of note for this clonotype: One end of the junction does not line up with germline, which may come from a read error. The chain combines TRBV9 with TRBJ2-2; weak D call: TRBD2 (6 bases). Germline V gives CDR1 SGDLS, CDR2 YYNGEE. The CDR3 has 16 residues. The CDR3 spells CACSVAPGTDTGELFF. Here the CDR3 DNA reads TGTGCCTGCAGCGTTGCCCCGGGGACTGACACCGGGGAGCTGTTTTTT. Drawing the rest from reference TRBV9 and TRBJ2-2, the complete variable domain is DSGVTQTPKHLITATGQRVTLRCSPRSGDLSVYWYQQSLDQGLQFLIQYYNGEERAKGNILERFSAQQFPDLHSELNLSSLELGDSALYFCACSVAPGTDTGELFFGEGSRLTVL.

This clonotype was picked up many times. V gene TRBV29-1 combines with J gene TRBJ2-7; the D gene is possibly TRBD1 (5 bases). V lost 5 bases, J lost 2 bases, and 16 bases lay in between. Per germline, CDR1 SQVTM and CDR2 ANQGSEA. This CDR3 region has 14 residues. CDR3 nucleotides: TGCAGCGTTACATGGGGCAGCCCCCCCTACGAGCAGTACTTC. It codes for CSVTWGSPPYEQYF.

This clonotype has only a few counts. The CDR3 loop is CSAMDRDTSGDDGYTF. The CDR3 coding sequence is TGCAGTGCTATGGACAGGGACACTTCCGGGGACGATGGCTACACCTTC. The rearrangement joins TRBV20-1 to TRBJ1-2; the match to TRBD1 covers 8 bases. From germline, CDR1 is DFQATT and CDR2 SNEGSKA (reference sequence). V lost 4 bases, J lost 6 bases, and 16 bases stayed unmatched. This CDR3 region has 16 residues.

Ten or more counts support this clonotype. The V and J genes are TRBV10-3 and TRBJ2-5; TRBD1 matches at 9 bases. J gave up 5 bases and V 7 bases, and 11 bases lay outside the gene matches. The CDR3 loop spans 15 amino acids. In germline, CDR1 is ENHRY, CDR2 SYGVKD. The CDR3 bases are TGTGCCATCAATGGACAGGGGCTGGGTGGGGAGACCCAGTACTTC. Amino acid sequence: CAINGQGLGGETQYF.

At least ten counts were recorded for this clonotype. The chain combines TRBV7-2 with TRBJ2-7, with D possibly called TRBD1 or TRBD2 (5 bases each). Germline CDR1 reads SGHTA; CDR2 reads FQGNSA. Trimming removed 4 bases from V and 7 bases from J, with 23 bases in between. This CDR3 is built from 16 residues. The CDR3, as DNA: TGTGCCAGCAGCTCACCCGCCGGGACCCGATCAATGGAGCAGTACTTC. Amino acids: CASSSPAGTRSMEQYF.

This chain links TRBV9 with TRBJ1-5, with 7 bases matching TRBD1. The junction had 3 bases not matched to a gene; V was cut back by 2 bases and J by 4 bases. The V gene's germline CDR1 is SGDLS and CDR2 YYNGEE. The CDR3 sequence is 14 residues long. The CDR3 region is CASSVPGGNQPQHF. Written as DNA, the CDR3 is TGTGCCAGCAGCGTTCCAGGGGGTAATCAGCCCCAGCATTTT.

This clonotype was picked up many times. The V call is TRBV5-1, the J call TRBJ1-2; a possible D gene is TRBD1 (5 bases). The CDR3 has 15 residues. Per germline, CDR1 SGHRS and CDR2 YFSETQ. V lost 4 bases, J lost 2 bases, and 15 bases lay in between. In nucleotides, the CDR3 is TGCGCCAGCAGCCCCCAATGGGGACGGAACTATGGCTACACCTTC. This encodes CASSPQWGRNYGYTF.

This clonotype was seen many times. This rearrangement joins TRBV7-9 to TRBJ1-1, with a possible D match to TRBD1 (6 bases). The CDR3 is 14 residues long. Germline V CDR1 and CDR2: SEHNR, FQNEAQ (reference sequence). V gave up 5 bases and J gave up 0 bases, with 10 bases separating them. The CDR3 bases are TGTGCCAGCAGCCCAGGGGTAATGAACACTGAAGCTTTCTTT. It is translated as CASSPGVMNTEAFF.

J is TRBJ2-3 and V is TRBV19; TRBD2 matches 11 bases. The length of the CDR3 is 18 residues. V dropped 5 bases and J dropped 0; count of bases not matched to a gene: 10. CDR1 and CDR2 from the germline V gene are LNHDA and SQIVND (reference sequence). The CDR3 coding sequence is TGTGCCAGTAGTCCTCTTGGGACTAGCGGTGGAAGCACAGATACGCAGTATTTT. As protein: CASSPLGTSGGSTDTQYF. The variable domain in full, completed from reference TRBV19 and TRBJ2-3, reads DGGITQSPKYLFRKEGQNVTLSCEQNLNHDAMYWYRQDPGQGLRLIYYSQIVNDFQKGDIAEGYSVSREKKESFPLTVTSAQKNPTAFYLCASSPLGTSGGSTDTQYFGPGTRLTVL.

This clonotype was counted between two and nine times. This chain uses TRBV29-1 with TRBJ1-1, with D uncertain. The length of the CDR3 is 13 residues. Trimming pared 3 bases from V and 2 bases from J, leaving 10 bases between. Germline V lookup: CDR1 SQVTM, CDR2 ANQGSEA. The chain's CDR3 is CSVDSTGNTEAFF. The CDR3 coding sequence is TGCAGCGTTGACTCCACTGGTAACACTGAAGCTTTCTTT.

This clonotype has a count of ten or more. J is TRBJ1-1 and V is TRBV20-1; 10 bases map to TRBD1. Germline V CDR1 and CDR2: DFQATT, SNEGSKA (reference sequence). The trim removed 1 base at V and 5 bases at J, leaving 4 bases unmatched. The CDR3 has 14 residues. The CDR3 DNA reads as TGCAGTGCTAGAGGGTGGACAGGGGGTACTGAAGCTTTCTTT. This gives the protein CSARGWTGGTEAFF.

The chain combines TRBV20-1 with TRBJ1-6; D unresolved. The V gene's germline CDR1 is DFQATT and CDR2 SNEGSKA (reference sequence). Trimming removed 5 bases from V and 7 bases from J, with 15 bases in between. The CDR3 extends over 14 amino acids. The DNA of the CDR3 is TGCAGTGCTGGAGCGGGAGGGAGGAATTCACCCCTCCACTTT. Amino acids: CSAGAGGRNSPLHF.

The CDR3 loop reads CASSPGQGAEGETQYF. CDR3 nucleotides: TGTGCCAGCAGTCCAGGACAGGGGGCAGAAGGTGAGACCCAGTACTTC. The chain joins TRBV7-9 to TRBJ2-5, with 11 bases identical to TRBD1. There are 16 residues in the CDR3. V lost 6 bases, J lost 5 bases, and 11 bases stayed unmatched. In germline, CDR1 is SEHNR, CDR2 FQNEAQ (reference sequence).

The J gene is TRBJ2-7, the V gene TRBV12-3 or TRBV12-4, with 9 bases lining up with TRBD1. The CDR3 has 15 residues. V lost 7 bases to trimming and J lost 5 bases; unmatched junction nucleotides: 12. Here the CDR3 DNA reads TGTGCCAGCACCACAACATGGGGGACAGGGAACGAGCAGTACTTC. Protein: CASTTTWGTGNEQYF.

This clonotype was detected ten times or more. The gene calls are TRBV6-5 and TRBJ1-5, with D hard to call. Between the trimmed V and J ends, which lost 4 bases and 8 bases, there was a span of 21 bases. CDR3 size: 16 residues. From germline, CDR1 is MNHEY and CDR2 SVGAGI. CDR3 coding DNA: TGTGCCAGCAGTTCCTCTGGCAGCCTCCTCCCGGAGCCCCAGCATTTT. Its protein product is CASSSSGSLLPEPQHF.

This clonotype came up once. The V gene is TRBV7-9, the J gene TRBJ1-2; a possible D gene is TRBD1 (5 bases). The V gene lost 5 bases and the J gene lost 8 bases, with 21 bases spanning the gap. CDR3 length: 15 residues. Germline V gene sequence: CDR1 SEHNR, CDR2 FQNEAQ (reference sequence). CDR3 region: CASSHRGDLTIGYTF. The CDR3 DNA reads TGTGCCAGCAGCCACCGGGGGGATCTTACTATAGGCTACACCTTC.

This clonotype was observed many times. The gene calls are TRBV11-2 and TRBJ2-5; D ambiguous. Germline CDR1 SGHAT, CDR2 FQNNGV. V shed 3 bases and J shed 1 base, with 6 bases lying between them. This CDR3 contains 13 residues. CDR3 bases: TGTGCCAGCAGCTTTTCCACCCAAGAGACCCAGTACTTC. It codes for CASSFSTQETQYF.

This rearrangement joins TRBV27 to TRBJ1-4, with D tentatively TRBD1 (6 bases). Between the trimmed V and J ends, which lost 6 bases and 7 bases, there was a span of 12 bases. In germline, CDR1 is MNHEY, CDR2 SMNVEV (reference sequence). The CDR3 extends over 13 amino acids. The CDR3 is CASSQQGSEKLFF. CDR3 DNA: TGTGCCAGCAGCCAACAGGGATCTGAAAAACTGTTTTTT. Full variable domain (rest looked up from reference TRBV27 and TRBJ1-4): EAQVTQNPRYLITVTGKKLTVTCSQNMNHEYMSWYRQDPGLGLRQIYYSMNVEVTDKGDVPEGYKVSRKEKRNFPLILESPSPNQTSLYFCASSQQGSEKLFFGSGTQLSVL.

The chain links TRBV7-9 to TRBJ2-7, with D maybe TRBD1 (6 bases). The germline V and J ends were trimmed by 2 bases and 3 bases, with 14 bases remaining between them. CDR1 and CDR2 from the germline V gene are SEHNR and FQNEAQ (reference sequence). The CDR3 is 15 amino acids. The CDR3 spells CASSLKGQGLYEQYF. The CDR3, as DNA: TGTGCCAGCAGCTTAAAGGGCCAGGGGCTCTACGAGCAGTACTTC.

In this sample, this clonotype turned up many times. The chain combines TRBV5-6 with TRBJ1-1, with D tentatively TRBD1 (5 bases). Germline V gene lookup returns CDR1 SGHDT and CDR2 YYEEEE. The CDR3 is made up of 15 amino acids. V lost 2 bases, J lost 0 bases, and 11 bases lay in between. CDR3 nucleotide sequence: TGTGCCAGCAGCTTTCCCGGGGCCGTGAACACTGAAGCTTTCTTT. Translation: CASSFPGAVNTEAFF. Full variable domain (missing parts from reference TRBV5-6 and TRBJ1-1): DAGVTQSPTHLIKTRGQQVTLRCSPKSGHDTVSWYQQALGQGPQFIFQYYEEEERQRGNFPDRFSGHQFPNYSSELNVNALLLGDSALYLCASSFPGAVNTEAFFGQGTRLTVV.

The V and J genes are TRBV6-4 and TRBJ1-4; no definite D call. Trimming stripped 2 bases from V and 5 bases from J, with 15 bases between. The germline V gene encodes CDR1 MRHNA and CDR2 SNTAGT. CDR3 length: 16 amino acids. In DNA form, the CDR3 reads TGTGCCAGCAGTGACCCGAGGAGGTCTTACAATGAAAAACTGTTTTTT. Translating gives CASSDPRRSYNEKLFF.

A few counts support this clonotype. The chain is built from TRBV4-1 and TRBJ1-4, with a tentative D call TRBD1 (6 bases). CDR1 is MGHRA and CDR2 is YSYEKL in the germline V gene. V was shortened by 1 base and J by 0 bases, with 15 bases between the two germline ends. The CDR3 is made up of 18 amino acids. In DNA form, the CDR3 reads TGCGCCAGCAGCCAAGTCGGCAGGGGAAGGACAACTAATGAAAAACTGTTTTTT. Translation gives CASSQVGRGRTTNEKLFF.